These 17 T cell receptor beta chains originate from one sample sequenced in a study of identical twins. From the 5' RACE reads, TCRdb called clonotypes with MiXCR, one entry per CDR3 protein. The sample yields roughly 1,500,000 distinct CDR3 sequences, under 35% seen once. Sequenced sample: cord blood. These receptor sequences come from a newborn girl in good health.

CDR3 sequence: CATSVPGDNEQFF. The CDR3 nucleotides are TGTGCCACCAGTGTCCCCGGTGACAATGAGCAGTTCTTC. The chain combines TRBV24-1 with TRBJ2-1, with no clear D. Looked up from germline, CDR1 is KGHDR and CDR2 is SFDVKD. V shed 5 bases and J shed 5 bases, with 9 bases lying between them. The CDR3 sequence is 13 residues long.

The rearrangement links TRBV20-1 to TRBJ2-3; 9 positions match TRBD2. Germline CDR1 reads DFQATT; CDR2 reads SNEGSKA (reference sequence). This CDR3 contains 17 residues. The trim removed 5 bases at V and 0 bases at J, leaving 12 bases unmatched. CDR3 amino acids: CSAELAGGDRSTDTQYF. The DNA of the CDR3 is TGCAGTGCTGAGCTGGCGGGGGGGGACCGTAGCACAGATACGCAGTATTTT.

The chain is built from TRBV20-1 and TRBJ2-3, with 12 bases fitting TRBD2. The CDR3 runs to 18 residues. Germline assignment: CDR1 DFQATT and CDR2 SNEGSKA (reference sequence). V lost 1 base, J lost 5 bases, and 13 bases stayed unmatched. CDR3 protein: CSARVPSTSGGGVDTQYF. In DNA form, the CDR3 reads TGCAGTGCTAGAGTTCCATCGACTAGCGGGGGAGGTGTAGATACGCAGTATTTT.

This clonotype was seen a single time. The chain has TRBV27 and TRBJ2-1; 16 bases are shared with TRBD2. The CDR3 is 18 residues long. Germline trimming cut 3 bases from V and 7 bases from J; bases unmatched to any gene: 9. Germline CDR1 and CDR2: MNHEY and SMNVEV (reference sequence). This chain's CDR3 is CASSFPYPGLAGGNEQFF. The CDR3 DNA reads as TGTGCCAGCAGTTTCCCTTATCCGGGACTAGCGGGAGGGAATGAGCAGTTCTTC.

The CDR3 region has the DNA TGCAGTGCTAGAGATCAGGGGCACATCTCTGGGGCCAACGTCCTGACTTTC. It codes for CSARDQGHISGANVLTF. The chain joins TRBV20-1 to TRBJ2-6; D perhaps matches TRBD1 (6 bases). Germline V gene data show CDR1 as DFQATT and CDR2 as SNEGSKA (reference sequence). The CDR3 length is 17 residues. The ends were cut back, 0 bases at V and 0 bases at J, with 12 bases in the middle.

This clonotype appeared a few times. The chain recombines TRBV20-1 with TRBJ2-3; D possibly corresponds to TRBD1 (5 bases). Per the germline V gene, CDR1 is DFQATT and CDR2 is SNEGSKA (reference sequence). CDR3 length equals 14 residues. Trimming stripped 6 bases from V and 2 bases from J, with 15 bases between. The CDR3, as DNA: TGCAGTGCCCGCCAGGGAAGGTACACAGATACGCAGTATTTT. Protein sequence: CSARQGRYTDTQYF.

The table lists this clonotype with a count of one. V usage is TRBV11-2 and J usage is TRBJ2-5; 7 bases are a match to TRBD1. The CDR3 spans 15 residues. Germline V CDR1 and CDR2: SGHAT, FQNNGV. V shed 5 bases and J 11 bases; nucleotides not matched to a gene: 17. The CDR3 is CASSPRQGSYNEQYF. The CDR3 DNA follows: TGTGCCAGCAGCCCTCGACAGGGCTCCTACAATGAGCAGTACTTC.

This clonotype was seen a handful of times. The chain employs TRBV28 and TRBJ2-7; D call uncertain. The V gene lost 8 bases and the J gene lost 0 bases, with 17 bases spanning the gap. The CDR3 covers 15 residues. CDR1 MDHEN and CDR2 SYDVKM come from the germline V gene. This CDR3 is CASSTLDRFSYEQYF. The CDR3 DNA follows: TGTGCCAGCTCCACCCTGGACCGATTCTCCTACGAGCAGTACTTC.

The CDR3 nucleotides are TGTGCCAGCAGTTCTTACAGGGCGATTGACGAGCAGTACTTC. Translation: CASSSYRAIDEQYF. The chain combines TRBV28 with TRBJ2-7; TRBD1 is a possible D gene (6 bases). Germline lookup yields CDR1 MDHEN and CDR2 SYDVKM. V lost 4 bases, J lost 5 bases, and 15 bases lay in between. The CDR3 spans 14 residues.

The gene calls are TRBV7-9 and TRBJ1-2; D is uncertain. The CDR3 consists of 14 residues. V lost 4 bases to trimming and J lost 8 bases, with 17 bases between them. Germline CDR1 reads SEHNR; CDR2 reads FQNEAQ (reference sequence). CDR3 DNA sequence: TGTGCCAGCAGCTCCGGAAGGGTTTCGGGAGGCTACACCTTC. It codes for CASSSGRVSGGYTF.

The chain joins TRBV5-1 to TRBJ2-5; D unresolved. The CDR3 has 15 amino acids. The ends were cut back, 1 base at V and 2 bases at J, with 12 bases in the middle. CDR1 and CDR2 from the germline V gene are SGHRS and YFSETQ. DNA for the CDR3: TGCGCCAGCAGCTTGTACGGTGACCCTCAAGAGACCCAGTACTTC. Translated: CASSLYGDPQETQYF.

The rearrangement uses TRBV5-1 and TRBJ2-1; the D call may be TRBD1 or TRBD2 (5 bases each). This CDR3 region has 16 residues. V lost 0 bases, J lost 4 bases, and 14 bases lay in between. Germline V gene lookup returns CDR1 SGHRS and CDR2 YFSETQ. The CDR3 protein is CASSLGSGAMYNEQFF. DNA for the CDR3: TGCGCCAGCAGCTTGGGATCCGGGGCCATGTACAATGAGCAGTTCTTC. Looking up the rest from reference TRBV5-1 and TRBJ2-1 gives the full variable domain: KAGVTQTPRYLIKTRGQQVTLSCSPISGHRSVSWYQQTPGQGLQFLFEYFSETQRNKGNFPGRFSGRQFSNSRSEMNVSTLELGDSALYLCASSLGSGAMYNEQFFGPGTRLTVL.

This clonotype was counted once. V gene TRBV28 combines with J gene TRBJ2-5; tentative D call: TRBD1 (6 bases). Germline V gene data show CDR1 as MDHEN and CDR2 as SYDVKM. CDR3 size: 15 residues. V was shortened by 5 bases and J by 2 bases, with 15 bases between the two germline ends. In DNA, the CDR3 is TGTGCCAGCAGTCTAATCGGGACACCTCAAGAGACCCAGTACTTC. This codes for CASSLIGTPQETQYF.

The V gene is TRBV4-1, the J gene TRBJ2-1, with D maybe TRBD2 (6 bases). With 5 bases removed from V and 3 bases from J, the gap between germline ends came to 14 bases. Germline CDR1 MGHRA, CDR2 YSYEKL. This CDR3 is built from 15 residues. The DNA for the CDR3 is TGCGCCAGCAGCTCGACTAGTCAGTTCTACAATGAGCAGTTCTTC. Its translation is CASSSTSQFYNEQFF.

CDR3 nucleotide sequence: TGTGCCAGCAGCCTCCCGACTAGCGGGAGGCCTTCTAGCACAGATACGCAGTATTTT. This translates into CASSLPTSGRPSSTDTQYF. The rearrangement links TRBV12-3 or TRBV12-4 to TRBJ2-3; 13 positions agree with TRBD2. Trimming cost V 6 bases and J 0 bases; bases outside gene matches: 12. The CDR3 contains 19 residues.

J is TRBJ2-2 and V is TRBV3-1; D might be TRBD2 (5 bases). This CDR3 contains 14 residues. The germline gives CDR1 LGHDT, CDR2 YNNKEL (reference sequence). Trimming took 4 bases from V and 3 from J, leaving 9 bases between them. The CDR3 coding sequence is TGTGCCAGCAGCCTTATACTAGACACCGGGGAGCTGTTTTTT. The encoded protein is CASSLILDTGELFF.

This clonotype has only a few counts. V usage is TRBV7-2 and J usage is TRBJ2-5; the match to TRBD2 covers 7 bases. This CDR3 region has 14 residues. Looked up from germline, CDR1 is SGHTA and CDR2 is FQGNSA. Trimming removed 3 bases from V and 5 bases from J; junction bases left unmatched: 6. The CDR3 region is CASSFKRGGETQYF. CDR3 sequence (DNA): TGTGCCAGCAGCTTTAAGCGGGGTGGCGAGACCCAGTACTTC.